The 8 T cell receptor beta chains below come from one sample, sequenced in a study of monozygotic twins with inflammatory bowel disease. TCRdb reworked the 5' RACE reads into one entry per CDR3 protein, no DNA. This sample's table reports nearly 450,000 distinct CDR3 sequences. The sample consisted of blood. Receptors originate from a human donor with ulcerative colitis or Crohn's disease, or a healthy co-twin of an affected twin (not recorded which).

The gene calls are TRBV30 and TRBJ1-1. The CDR3 length is 15 residues. The germline V gene encodes CDR1 GTSNPN and CDR2 SVGIG (reference sequence). The CDR3 protein is CAWSVGTLRATEAFF.

This chain connects TRBV4-3 to TRBJ2-5; without DNA, the TCRdb call of TRBD2 cannot be checked. The CDR3 spans 15 residues. Per the germline V gene, CDR1 is LGHNA and CDR2 is YSLEER. CDR3 sequence: CASSQGLAGEETQYF.

CDR3 amino acids: CASRRDSYNSPLHF. The rearrangement links TRBV28 to TRBJ1-6; TCRdb outputs TRBD1, but without DNA this stays unchecked. The germline CDR1 and CDR2 sequences are MDHEN and SYDVKM. This CDR3 region has 14 residues.

The V and J genes are TRBV20-1 and TRBJ1-3. The CDR3 totals 16 residues. Germline CDR1 is DFQATT and CDR2 is SNEGSKA (reference sequence). The CDR3 loop is CSAARPARSSGNTIYF.

The chain employs TRBV5-1 and TRBJ2-3. The CDR3 totals 14 residues. Germline CDR1 SGHRS, CDR2 YFSETQ. CDR3 region: CASSVASYTDTHYF. Full variable domain (outside the CDR3, taken from reference TRBV5-1 and TRBJ2-3): KAGVTQTPRYLIKTRGQQVTLSCSPISGHRSVSWYQQTPGQGLQFLFEYFSETQRNKGNFPGRFSGRQFSNSRSEMNVSTLELGDSALYLCASSVASYTDTHYFGPGTRLTVL.

The V gene is TRBV28, the J gene TRBJ1-1; no DNA is available, so the TRBD1 call from TCRdb remains unchecked. This CDR3 is built from 14 residues. CDR1 is MDHEN, CDR2 SYDVKM, per germline. This CDR3 reads CASTWRGADTEAFF.

This chain links TRBV20-1 with TRBJ1-5; there is no DNA to check the TCRdb D call of TRBD1. The CDR3 consists of 19 residues. Germline V gene lookup returns CDR1 DFQATT and CDR2 SNEGSKA (reference sequence). The CDR3: CSARDREPEAFRGNQPQHF.

The rearrangement links TRBV20-1 to TRBJ2-2. The germline gives CDR1 DFQATT, CDR2 SNEGSKA (reference sequence). This CDR3 contains 11 residues. The CDR3 loop reads CSANYMTELFF.